The 9 T cell receptor beta chains below were found in one sample sequenced in a study of technical replicates of blood from a few donors. The method was immunoSEQ multiplex PCR; TCRdb's version includes in-frame clones alone and lacks a portion of them. The table shows over 45,000 clones, with about 93% occurring only once. Specimen: PBMCs. The source of these receptors is a human donor in good health. Some clones in this sample may be carry-over from other donors' samples.

V usage is TRBV6-5 and J usage is TRBJ2-7, with D perhaps TRBD2 (6 bases). Per the germline V gene, CDR1 is MNHEY and CDR2 is SVGAGI. The CDR3 is 14 residues long. The ends were cut back, 9 bases at V and 6 bases at J, with 21 bases in the middle. CDR3 bases: TGTGCCAGTCGCGTGGGGAGGCGCCCCAGCGAGCAGTACTTC. Its translation is CASRVGRRPSEQYF.

The V call is TRBV5-1, the J call TRBJ1-2; D may be TRBD1 (6 bases). The CDR3 contains 16 residues. The V end was cut by 0 bases, the J end by 5 bases, with 17 bases between. The germline CDR1 and CDR2 sequences are SGHRS and YFSETQ. Here the CDR3 DNA reads TGCGCCAGCAGCTTGGATCCAGGGGAAGGGGGATATGGCTACACCTTC. Its translation: CASSLDPGEGGYGYTF.

The chain joins TRBV27 to TRBJ2-7, with 7 bases identical to TRBD1. There are 14 residues in the CDR3. V shed 4 bases and J 6 bases; nucleotides not matched to a gene: 9. In germline, CDR1 is MNHEY, CDR2 SMNVEV (reference sequence). The DNA of the CDR3 is TGTGCCAGCAGTTCGATCGGGACAGTTCGCGAGCAGTACTTC. Protein sequence: CASSSIGTVREQYF.

The J gene is TRBJ1-1, the V gene TRBV7-9; 8 nucleotides line up with TRBD1. CDR1 is SEHNR, CDR2 FQNEAQ, per germline (reference sequence). This CDR3 spans 15 amino acids. V dropped 5 bases and J dropped 2; count of bases not matched to a gene: 7. CDR3 amino acids: CASSPQGASNTEAFF. Here the CDR3 DNA reads TGTGCCAGCAGCCCTCAGGGGGCGAGTAACACTGAAGCTTTCTTT.

The chain is built from TRBV7-3 and TRBJ1-2; TRBD1 matches at 8 bases. The J segment lost 4 bases and the V segment lost 4 bases, leaving 5 bases of the junction unmatched. CDR1 is SGHTA, CDR2 FQGTGA, per germline. The CDR3 loop spans 14 amino acids. The CDR3 spells CASSYGQGGYGYTF. The DNA of the CDR3 is TGTGCCAGCAGCTACGGACAGGGTGGCTATGGCTACACCTTC.

The chain combines TRBV15 with TRBJ1-5; D may be TRBD1 (6 bases). This CDR3 comprises 16 residues. Germline loops: CDR1 LNHNV, CDR2 YYDKDF (reference sequence). Trimming left V 4 bases short and J 3 bases short, with 16 bases between. CDR3 protein: CATSTTGAGDNQPQHF. The CDR3 DNA reads TGTGCCACCAGCACCACTGGAGCAGGGGACAATCAGCCCCAGCATTTT.

The chain carries TRBV6-5 and TRBJ2-7; 7 bases are a match to TRBD1. Per germline, CDR1 MNHEY and CDR2 SVGAGI. CDR3 length: 14 residues. Unmatched junction bases numbered 7, after V lost 5 bases and J lost 3 bases. Here the CDR3 reads CASSQTGQSYEQYF. CDR3 bases: TGTGCCAGCAGTCAGACAGGGCAGAGCTACGAGCAGTACTTC.

This chain uses TRBV2 with TRBJ2-7; 10 bases are a match to TRBD2. This CDR3 spans 17 amino acids. Losses at the gene ends were 0 bases for V and 7 bases for J; bases not matched to a gene: 12. The germline CDR1 and CDR2 sequences are SNHLY and FYNNEI. CDR3 protein: CASSEARAGSGRHEQYF. In DNA form, the CDR3 reads TGTGCCAGCAGTGAAGCGAGAGCTGGTAGCGGGAGGCATGAGCAGTACTTC.

CDR3 bases: TGTGCCACCAGCAGAGACTTCCCCCGCGCAGGCGAAGGGCAGTTCTTC. Translated, it gives CATSRDFPRAGEGQFF. The V gene is TRBV15, the J gene TRBJ2-1; no clear D. Deletions cut 0 bases from V and 12 bases from J, with 21 bases between. CDR3 length: 16 residues. CDR1 and CDR2 from the germline V gene are LNHNV and YYDKDF (reference sequence). The full variable domain, its missing parts supplied by reference TRBV15 and TRBJ2-1, is DAMVIQNPRYQVTQFGKPVTLSCSQTLNHNVMYWYQQKSSQAPKLLFHYYDKDFNNEADTPDNFQSRRPNTSFCFLDIRSPGLGDTAMYLCATSRDFPRAGEGQFFGPGTRLTVL.